One and the same sample provided the 5 T cell receptor beta chains below, sequenced in a study of blood T cell repertoires in COVID-19. TCRdb's copy holds only in-frame clones and misses some; the assay was immunoSEQ multiplex PCR. The table lists about 65,000 clones, roughly 84% of them singletons, with about 10% in the top ten. The sample taken for sequencing was peripheral blood. These receptors were collected from a man aged 45-60 years with COVID-19, enrolled during active disease.

The chain recombines TRBV28 with TRBJ1-4, with 7 nucleotides matching TRBD1. The CDR3 is made up of 15 amino acids. V was clipped by 5 bases and J by 4 bases; unmatched bases: 7. Per germline, CDR1 MDHEN and CDR2 SYDVKM. The CDR3 spells CASSQGGQRNEKLFF. The CDR3 nucleotides are TGTGCCAGCAGTCAGGGGGGACAGCGTAATGAAAAACTGTTTTTT.

The table lists this clone with a count of one. CDR3 sequence (DNA): TGTGCCAGCAGGCCTGGCAGCGGCTACGAGCAGTACTTC. This codes for CASRPGSGYEQYF. The chain joins TRBV2 to TRBJ2-7, with D maybe TRBD2 (5 bases). V lost 6 bases to trimming and J lost 3 bases, with 12 bases between them. Germline values: CDR1 SNHLY, CDR2 FYNNEI. The CDR3 loop spans 13 amino acids.

V gene TRBV6-5 combines with J gene TRBJ1-2; possible D gene TRBD1, 6 bases. V shed 5 bases and J shed 6 bases, with 10 bases lying between them. CDR3 size: 12 residues. Looked up from germline, CDR1 is MNHEY and CDR2 is SVGAGI. For the CDR3, the DNA is TGTGCCAGCAGTCTGGCAGGGGATGGCTACACCTTC. Its translation is CASSLAGDGYTF.

This clone was seen more than once but under ten times. The chain has TRBV28 and TRBJ1-6; 7 nucleotides align to TRBD1. The germline V gene encodes CDR1 MDHEN and CDR2 SYDVKM. There are 14 residues in the CDR3. V shed 6 bases, J shed 10 bases, and the junction held 9 bases outside the gene matches. CDR3 loop: CASRLQGRWSPLHF. CDR3 sequence (DNA): TGTGCCAGCAGGTTACAGGGGCGATGGTCACCCCTCCACTTT.

The V and J genes are TRBV5-1 and TRBJ1-5; D perhaps matches TRBD1 (5 bases). Per germline, CDR1 SGHRS and CDR2 YFSETQ. The CDR3 consists of 14 residues. Trimming shortened V by 0 bases and J by 2 bases, and 6 bases separated the two germline ends. CDR3 sequence: CASSLGRGNQPQHF. The CDR3 DNA sequence: TGCGCCAGCAGCTTGGGCAGGGGCAATCAGCCCCAGCATTTT.